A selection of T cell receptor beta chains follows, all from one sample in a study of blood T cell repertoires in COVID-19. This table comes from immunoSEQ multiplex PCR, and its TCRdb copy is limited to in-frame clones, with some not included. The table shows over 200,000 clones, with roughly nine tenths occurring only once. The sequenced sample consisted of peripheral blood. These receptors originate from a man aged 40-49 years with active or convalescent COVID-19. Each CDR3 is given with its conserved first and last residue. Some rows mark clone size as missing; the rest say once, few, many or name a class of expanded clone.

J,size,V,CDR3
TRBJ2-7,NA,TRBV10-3,CAIRDRNYEQYF
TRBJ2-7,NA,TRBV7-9,CASSPYGTGAEQYF
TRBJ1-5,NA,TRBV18,CASSPSQGSNQPQHF
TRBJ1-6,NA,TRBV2,CAIRGGQGAYNSPLHF
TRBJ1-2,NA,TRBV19,CASYRGESGYTF
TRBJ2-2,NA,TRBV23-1,CASSQWGGDTGELFF
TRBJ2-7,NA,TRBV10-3,CAISESVEGKYEQYF
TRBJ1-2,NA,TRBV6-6,CASSYRGRENGYTF
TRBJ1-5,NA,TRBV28,CASSQRGQPQHF
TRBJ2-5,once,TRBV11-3,CASSQQEGETQYF
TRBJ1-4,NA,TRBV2,CASSETGNGNEKLFF
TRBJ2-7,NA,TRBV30,CAWRGWTGITYEQYF
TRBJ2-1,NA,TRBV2,CASSLSGHNEQFF
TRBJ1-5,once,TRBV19,CASSIDYSDQPQHF
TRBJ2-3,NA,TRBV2,CASSYNTDTQYF
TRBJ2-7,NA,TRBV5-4,CASSPGQGASYEQYF
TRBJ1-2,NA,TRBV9,CASSVGQGGTGDSYGYTF
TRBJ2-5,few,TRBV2,CASSEEGHRETQYF
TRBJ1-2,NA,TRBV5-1,CASSFLQGTEGYTF
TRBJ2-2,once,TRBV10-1,CASSNGTSESILTNTGELFF
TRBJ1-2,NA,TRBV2,CASSRTGPYGYTF
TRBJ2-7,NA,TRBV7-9,CASSSTGTRPYEQYF
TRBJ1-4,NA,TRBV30,CAWSTAYRGATNEKLFF
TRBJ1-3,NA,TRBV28,CASVNSMTGIPGNTIYF
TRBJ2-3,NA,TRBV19,CASSIGGGSDTQYF